This TCR beta chain was sequenced during a study of control samples from healthy donors and cancer patients (dated by TCRdb to between 2020 and 2021). The library relied on the immunoSEQ multiplex PCR assay. Sourced from immuneACCESS, this table was stored by TCRdb with only in-frame sequences that have V and J called. A share of the clones is absent; for the studies checked, an unresolved V gene accounts for under half, and the remainder has no known explanation. The table held for this sample gives approximately 190,000 clones. The ten largest clones capture around 2% of the sample. Via the germline V gene (reference sequence), CDR1 is SGHNT and CDR2 YYREEE. For this chain, trimming is 0 bases at the V end and 5 bases at the J end, and the number of junction bases without a gene match is 15. Spanning cysteine to phenylalanine, the CDR3 consists of 19 amino acids. The read is trimmed to its CDR3 DNA, 57 bases read in frame from base 1.

Notes on this clone: The antigen it binds to is not known.

Sequencing used blood. The V and J genes are TRBV5-4 and TRBJ2-3; 10 central bases correspond to TRBD2. This TCR derives from a woman aged 25 to 39 in good health. CDR3 loop: CASSLARGTSGIGGDTQYF. In nucleotide form, the sequence is TGTGCCAGCAGCTTGGCCCGGGGAACTAGCGGGATCGGGGGAGATACGCAGTATTTT.